This T cell receptor beta chain was documented in a study of T cell repertoires in cytomegalovirus infection. The overall study: Signatures in public TCR beta sequences pointed to both CMV infection and matching HLA type.

TCRdb re-called the reads with MiXCR, one entry per CDR3 protein. The table shows some 100,000 distinct CDR3 sequences, with around a quarter occurring only once. Trimming at V came to 5 bases and at J to 6 bases, leaving 16 bases not matched to a gene. CDR1 SEHNR and CDR2 FQNEAQ come from the germline V gene (reference sequence). The CDR3 is 17 amino acids. Findings of the study overall: The response measured ex vivo was dominated by TCR beta clonotypes (HLA-C-restricted and CMV-specific). Using cumulative public TCR beta family frequency, the authors identified those who carried CMV together with the relevant HLA.

This clonotype was seen at least ten times. Its antigen is unidentified. The sequencing input was CD8+ T cells from PBMCs. The chain employs TRBV7-9 and TRBJ2-3, with 8 bases fitting TRBD1. The source of this sequence is a human donor in good health (CMV status not recorded). Some clones in this sample may be carry-over from other donors' samples. The CDR3 protein is CASSPYLTQGAVDTQYF. CDR3 nucleotide sequence: TGTGCCAGCAGCCCATATCTAACCCAGGGGGCGGTTGATACGCAGTATTTT.